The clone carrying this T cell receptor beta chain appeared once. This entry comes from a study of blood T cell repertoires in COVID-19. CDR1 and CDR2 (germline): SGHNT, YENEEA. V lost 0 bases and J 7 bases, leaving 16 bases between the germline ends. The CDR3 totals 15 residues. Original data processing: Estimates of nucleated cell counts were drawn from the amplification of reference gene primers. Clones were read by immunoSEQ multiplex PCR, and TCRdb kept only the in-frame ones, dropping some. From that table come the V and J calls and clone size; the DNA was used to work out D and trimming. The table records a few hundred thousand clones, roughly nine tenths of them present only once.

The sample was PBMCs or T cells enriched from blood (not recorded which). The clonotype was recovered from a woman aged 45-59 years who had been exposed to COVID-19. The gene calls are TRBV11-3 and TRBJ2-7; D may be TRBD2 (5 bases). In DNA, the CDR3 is TGTGCCAGCAGCTTAGAGGGAGTCCCTAAAGAAGAGCAGTACTTC. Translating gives CASSLEGVPKEEQYF.